The 18 T cell receptor beta chains in this list originate from one sample, sequenced in a study of blood T cell repertoires in COVID-19. Some clones are missing from TCRdb's copy, which holds only in-frame ones; the method was immunoSEQ multiplex PCR. The sample comprises more than 60,000 clones, 82% of which are singletons, and approximately 13% rests with the top ten. The material sequenced was peripheral blood. The origin of the receptors is a woman at least 80 years old with acute or convalescent COVID-19.

The genes are TRBV10-3 and TRBJ1-5; 7 nucleotides match TRBD1. V dropped 3 bases and J dropped 5; count of bases not matched to a gene: 7. The germline V gene has CDR1 ENHRY and CDR2 SYGVKD. The CDR3 is made up of 15 amino acids. CDR3 sequence: CAISDLDRRHQPQHF. CDR3 sequence (DNA): TGTGCCATCAGTGACCTGGACAGGCGGCATCAGCCCCAGCATTTT.

The V gene is TRBV2, the J gene TRBJ2-5; TRBD2 matches at 15 bases. The J segment lost 5 bases and the V segment lost 6 bases, leaving 4 bases of the junction unmatched. Germline CDR1 is SNHLY and CDR2 is FYNNEI. CDR3 length equals 15 residues. The CDR3 nucleotides are TGTGCCAGCAGGGGGACTAGCGGGAGGAGGGAGACCCAGTACTTC. Its protein is CASRGTSGRRETQYF.

The rearrangement joins TRBV6-4 to TRBJ2-1, with 10 bases matching TRBD2. Germline V gives CDR1 MRHNA, CDR2 SNTAGT. The CDR3 consists of 16 residues. V dropped 0 bases and J dropped 12; count of bases not matched to a gene: 11. Here the CDR3 DNA reads TGTGCCAGCAGTGACTCGAGGCTAGCGGGAGTCCTTTGGCAGTTCTTC. Protein product: CASSDSRLAGVLWQFF.

J is TRBJ1-2 and V is TRBV13, with D perhaps TRBD1 (6 bases). Germline V lookup: CDR1 PRHDT, CDR2 FYEKMQ (reference sequence). The CDR3 consists of 15 residues. Trimming removed 4 bases from V and 3 bases from J, with 15 bases in between. The CDR3 here is CASSSRQESDYGYTF. CDR3 nucleotide sequence: TGTGCCAGCAGCTCCCGACAGGAATCGGACTATGGCTACACCTTC.

The chain combines TRBV6-6 with TRBJ2-3; TRBD2 aligns across 7 bases. The CDR3 runs to 18 residues. The V gene end was trimmed by 5 bases and the J gene end by 2 bases; junction bases not matched to a gene: 16. The germline V gene has CDR1 MNHNY and CDR2 SVGAGI (reference sequence). The CDR3 loop is CASSPYLETSFYTDTQYF. The CDR3 region has the DNA TGTGCCAGCAGTCCATACCTCGAGACTAGCTTTTACACAGATACGCAGTATTTT.

The rearrangement joins TRBV10-2 to TRBJ2-3, with 7 bases lining up with TRBD1. There are 16 residues in the CDR3. V lost 7 bases, J lost 6 bases, and 16 bases stayed unmatched. The germline gives CDR1 WSHSY, CDR2 SAAADI. The CDR3 region is CASTGTVPTSTDTQYF. The CDR3 DNA is TGCGCCAGCACTGGGACAGTGCCCACGTCTACGGATACGCAGTATTTT.

CDR3 DNA sequence: TGTGCCAGCAGTGAAAGTGCGCGGGCCTCGGAGACCCAGTACTTC. Translation gives CASSESARASETQYF. The chain couples TRBV6-1 to TRBJ2-5; D may be TRBD2 (5 bases). CDR3 length: 15 residues. With 2 bases removed from V and 5 bases from J, the gap between germline ends came to 15 bases. Per the germline V gene, CDR1 is MNHNS and CDR2 is SASEGT.

The chain combines TRBV5-1 with TRBJ2-5, with D possibly TRBD1 on 6 matching bases. From germline, CDR1 is SGHRS and CDR2 YFSETQ. Trimming left V 4 bases short and J 7 bases short, with 8 bases between. The CDR3 totals 11 residues. CDR3 nucleotides: TGCGCCAGCAGCATACAGGGGACCCAGTACTTC. Translating it yields CASSIQGTQYF.

A single count supports this clone. The rearrangement uses TRBV10-3 and TRBJ2-2; 11 bases align to TRBD2. The germline CDR1 and CDR2 sequences are ENHRY and SYGVKD. This CDR3 has 17 residues. V was pared by 4 bases and J by 2 bases, with 6 bases of the junction left unmatched. The CDR3 nucleotides read TGTGCCATCAGTGGGAATAGCGGGAGGGCCAACACCGGGGAGCTGTTTTTT. Residues: CAISGNSGRANTGELFF.

This sequence joins TRBV10-3 and TRBJ2-1, with a possible D match to TRBD2 (6 bases). Deletions cut 11 bases from V and 4 bases from J, with 21 bases between. The CDR3 is made up of 15 amino acids. Per germline, CDR1 ENHRY and CDR2 SYGVKD. The CDR3 protein is CAVSMGGGAYNEQFF. The CDR3 region has the DNA TGTGCCGTCTCGATGGGGGGAGGAGCATACAATGAGCAGTTCTTC.

As DNA, the CDR3 is TGTGCCAGCAGCTTAGATCGGGAGGGTAACAATGAGCAGTTCTTC. It yields the protein CASSLDREGNNEQFF. The V and J genes are TRBV11-3 and TRBJ2-1; TRBD2 aligns across 8 bases. There are 15 residues in the CDR3. Germline V gives CDR1 SGHNT, CDR2 YENEEA. J gave up 5 bases and V 0 bases, and 3 bases lay outside the gene matches.

This chain links TRBV7-9 with TRBJ2-3; tentative D call: TRBD2 (6 bases). V shed 5 bases and J shed 1 base, with 16 bases lying between them. The CDR3 spans 16 residues. The V gene's germline CDR1 is SEHNR and CDR2 FQNEAQ (reference sequence). The CDR3 DNA reads as TGTGCCAGCAGCGATACCGGTAGCGGTCGCACAGATACGCAGTATTTT. Encoded protein: CASSDTGSGRTDTQYF.

This rearrangement joins TRBV19 to TRBJ2-5; possible D gene TRBD2, 5 bases. In germline, CDR1 is LNHDA, CDR2 SQIVND (reference sequence). The CDR3 spans 15 residues. V was cut by 0 bases and J by 4 bases, with 12 bases left in between. This CDR3 is CASSIEPWAGETQYF. For the CDR3, the DNA is TGTGCCAGTAGTATAGAACCATGGGCGGGAGAGACCCAGTACTTC.

In DNA, the CDR3 is TGTGCCAGCAGCCCCGATCGGACAGGGCGGGAGACCCAGTACTTC. It yields the protein CASSPDRTGRETQYF. The chain is built from TRBV25-1 and TRBJ2-5; 8 bases map to TRBD1. V shed 6 bases and J 5 bases; nucleotides not matched to a gene: 11. This CDR3 region has 15 residues. The germline CDR1 and CDR2 sequences are MGHDK and SYGVNS.

The V call is TRBV9, the J call TRBJ2-1; weak D call: TRBD2 (5 bases). The V and J ends lost 4 bases and 3 bases respectively, with 17 bases between them. Germline V CDR1 and CDR2: SGDLS, YYNGEE. The CDR3 spans 16 residues. The CDR3 loop is CASSPPGSGRYNEQFF. CDR3 nucleotides: TGTGCCAGCAGCCCTCCCGGCAGCGGACGCTACAATGAGCAGTTCTTC.

The V call is TRBV29-1, the J call TRBJ2-1, with 8 bases identical to TRBD2. This CDR3 is 16 amino acids long. With V trimmed by 4 bases and J by 6 bases, 14 bases remained unmatched. Germline-derived CDR1 and CDR2 are SQVTM and ANQGSEA. The CDR3 loop reads CSVAPYSSGFLNEQFF. The DNA for the CDR3 is TGCAGCGTTGCTCCCTATTCTAGCGGGTTCCTCAATGAGCAGTTCTTC.

The chain employs TRBV18 and TRBJ1-5, with a possible D match to TRBD1 (5 bases). Per the germline V gene, CDR1 is KGHSH and CDR2 is LQKENI. The CDR3 extends over 17 amino acids. The V end was cut by 6 bases, the J end by 0 bases, with 18 bases between. This chain's CDR3 is CASSPLPGGVSNQPQHF. The CDR3 DNA reads TGTGCCAGCTCTCCTCTACCTGGGGGGGTTAGCAATCAGCCCCAGCATTTT.

The V gene is TRBV29-1, the J gene TRBJ2-3; maybe TRBD2 (6 bases). The CDR3 contains 13 residues. CDR1 is SQVTM, CDR2 ANQGSEA, per germline. The CDR3 reads CILQEGLTDTQYF. The CDR3 bases are TGCATCCTCCAGGAGGGATTAACAGATACGCAGTATTTT.